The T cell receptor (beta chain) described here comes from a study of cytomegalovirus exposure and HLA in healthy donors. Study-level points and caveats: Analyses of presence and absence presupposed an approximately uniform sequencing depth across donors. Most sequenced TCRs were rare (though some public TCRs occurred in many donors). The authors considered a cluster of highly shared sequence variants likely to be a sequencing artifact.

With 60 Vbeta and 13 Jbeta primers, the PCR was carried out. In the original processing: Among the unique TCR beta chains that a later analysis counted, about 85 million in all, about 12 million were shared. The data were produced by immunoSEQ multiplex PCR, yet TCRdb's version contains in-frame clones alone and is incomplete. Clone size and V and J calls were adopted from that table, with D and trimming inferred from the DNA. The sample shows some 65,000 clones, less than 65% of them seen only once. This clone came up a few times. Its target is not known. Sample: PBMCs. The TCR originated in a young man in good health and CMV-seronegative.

The DNA for the CDR3 is TGTGCCAGCAGCTCAGGACTAGCGGGGGGCCCATTCACAGATACGCAGTATTTT. It is translated as CASSSGLAGGPFTDTQYF. The rearrangement links TRBV7-9 to TRBJ2-3; 14 bases match TRBD2. Germline assignment: CDR1 SEHNR and CDR2 FQNEAQ (reference sequence). The CDR3 contains 18 residues. Germline trimming cut 4 bases from V and 2 bases from J; bases unmatched to any gene: 8.